Below are 23 T cell receptor beta chains sequenced from a single sample in a study of cytomegalovirus exposure and HLA in healthy donors. PCR involved 60 Vbeta and 13 Jbeta primers. Measured with immunoSEQ multiplex PCR; TCRdb has only the in-frame clones, and not every one. The sample has some 120,000 clones, about 80% seen once. The sequenced sample was PBMCs. The receptors derive from a male donor in good health and CMV-seronegative.

In this sample, this clone turned up once. This chain links TRBV6-6 with TRBJ1-4; TRBD1 is a possible D gene (5 bases). V was cut by 2 bases and J by 2 bases, with 12 bases left in between. The V gene's germline CDR1 is MNHNY and CDR2 SVGAGI (reference sequence). This CDR3 has 16 residues. The CDR3 region has the DNA TGTGCCAGCAGTTACGGGGGGTTCTCGACTAATGAAAAACTGTTTTTT. It is translated as CASSYGGFSTNEKLFF.

The chain recombines TRBV7-9 with TRBJ1-6; D unresolved. The CDR3 consists of 11 residues. In germline, CDR1 is SEHNR, CDR2 FQNEAQ (reference sequence). With 5 bases removed from V and 9 bases from J, the gap between germline ends came to 5 bases. Here the CDR3 DNA reads TGTGCCAGCAGCGTATTTTCACCCCTCCACTTT. Amino acids: CASSVFSPLHF.

The J gene is TRBJ2-5, the V gene TRBV7-9; TRBD2 agrees at 14 bases. CDR1 is SEHNR, CDR2 FQNEAQ, per germline (reference sequence). With 4 bases clipped from V and 1 base from J, the junction kept 2 bases outside the gene matches. The CDR3 has 16 residues. CDR3 DNA sequence: TGTGCCAGCAGCTCAGGGACTAGCGGGAGCCAAGAGACCCAGTACTTC. This gives the protein CASSSGTSGSQETQYF.

This clone was found once. The chain is built from TRBV30 and TRBJ2-5; possibly TRBD1 for D (6 bases). The V gene lost 0 bases and the J gene lost 4 bases, with 12 bases spanning the gap. In germline, CDR1 is GTSNPN, CDR2 SVGIG (reference sequence). The CDR3 is 14 residues long. CDR3 bases: TGTGCCTGGAGTGTAATAGGGGGAAGAGAGACCCAGTACTTC. Protein product: CAWSVIGGRETQYF.

The chain combines TRBV6-5 with TRBJ2-2; 7 bases agree with TRBD1. Per the germline V gene, CDR1 is MNHEY and CDR2 is SVGAGI. Trimming cost V 6 bases and J 4 bases; bases outside gene matches: 8. CDR3 length: 15 amino acids. CDR3 DNA: TGTGCCAGCAGCCTAGACAGGGTGGGCACCGGGGAGCTGTTTTTT. Its protein product is CASSLDRVGTGELFF.

V and J are TRBV6-1 and TRBJ2-1, with TRBD2 as a possible D gene (6 bases). In germline, CDR1 is MNHNS, CDR2 SASEGT. V lost 5 bases and J 6 bases, leaving 8 bases between the germline ends. The CDR3 consists of 12 residues. DNA for the CDR3: TGTGCCAGCAGTCGACTAGGCAATGAGCAGTTCTTC. It translates to CASSRLGNEQFF.

The chain employs TRBV7-9 and TRBJ1-1, with D perhaps TRBD1 (6 bases). The CDR3 has 15 amino acids. Germline V gene data show CDR1 as SEHNR and CDR2 as FQNEAQ (reference sequence). The V end was cut by 6 bases, the J end by 4 bases, with 18 bases between. The CDR3 reads CASRDSSGGATEAFF. The CDR3 DNA is TGTGCCAGCAGGGACAGCTCTGGGGGTGCCACTGAAGCTTTCTTT.

The chain links TRBV27 to TRBJ2-3; TRBD2 is a possible D gene (6 bases). Trimming took 5 bases from V and 3 from J, leaving 9 bases between them. Germline V gene lookup returns CDR1 MNHEY and CDR2 SMNVEV (reference sequence). The CDR3 length is 13 residues. CDR3 loop: CASSATRTDTQYF. DNA of the CDR3: TGTGCCAGCAGTGCGACTAGAACAGATACGCAGTATTTT.

The chain links TRBV5-4 to TRBJ2-7; a possible D gene is TRBD1 (6 bases). CDR1 is SGHNT and CDR2 is YYREEE in the germline V gene (reference sequence). There are 14 residues in the CDR3. Trimming pared 3 bases from V and 3 bases from J, leaving 13 bases between. The CDR3 DNA reads TGTGCCAGCAGCTATCAGGACAGAATCTACGAGCAGTACTTC. As protein: CASSYQDRIYEQYF. Full variable domain (outside the CDR3, taken from reference TRBV5-4 and TRBJ2-7): ETGVTQSPTHLIKTRGQQVTLRCSSQSGHNTVSWYQQALGQGPQFIFQYYREEENGRGNFPPRFSGLQFPNYSSELNVNALELDDSALYLCASSYQDRIYEQYFGPGTRLTVT.

The CDR3 DNA is TGTGCCAGCTCACCGAGTCTAGCCTCGGCTCTCGGGGAGCTGTTTTTT. Protein product: CASSPSLASALGELFF. The chain joins TRBV18 to TRBJ2-2, with D possibly being TRBD2 (5 bases). This CDR3 spans 16 amino acids. From germline, CDR1 is KGHSH and CDR2 LQKENI. Trimming removed 3 bases from V and 7 bases from J, with 18 bases in between.

The chain employs TRBV28 and TRBJ2-3, with 12 bases fitting TRBD2. This CDR3 comprises 17 residues. V trimming: 1 base; J trimming: 6 bases; junction bases outside the gene matches: 8. The germline gives CDR1 MDHEN, CDR2 SYDVKM. The CDR3, as DNA: TGTGCCAGCAGTTTATATTCTAGCGGGGGGGCTAGTGATACGCAGTATTTT. Translation gives CASSLYSSGGASDTQYF.

The gene calls are TRBV7-6 and TRBJ1-4; tentatively, D is TRBD1 (5 bases). This CDR3 is built from 17 residues. The ends were cut back, 0 bases at V and 6 bases at J, with 17 bases in the middle. The V gene's germline CDR1 is SGHVS and CDR2 FNYEAQ. The CDR3 region has the DNA TGTGCCAGCAGCTTAGCCCCAGGGATAAGGGGCGATGAAAAACTGTTTTTT. Protein sequence: CASSLAPGIRGDEKLFF.

The genes are TRBV5-1 and TRBJ1-5; the D gene is possibly TRBD1 (5 bases). CDR3 size: 17 residues. Germline values: CDR1 SGHRS, CDR2 YFSETQ. V was cut by 0 bases and J by 0 bases, with 13 bases left in between. DNA for the CDR3: TGCGCCAGCAGCTTGGGCCCGGCGACAGCTAGCAATCAGCCCCAGCATTTT. Translated: CASSLGPATASNQPQHF.

The CDR3 DNA follows: TGTGCCAGTAGAAGAGGGACAGAGGGGACCCAGTACTTC. Its protein is CASRRGTEGTQYF. The rearrangement uses TRBV19 and TRBJ2-5, with 7 positions matching TRBD1. Germline CDR1 and CDR2: LNHDA and SQIVND (reference sequence). The CDR3 is 13 amino acids. V lost 6 bases, J lost 7 bases, and 8 bases stayed unmatched.

The chain has TRBV9 and TRBJ1-5, with 8 bases identical to TRBD1. V lost 4 bases, J lost 4 bases, and 7 bases stayed unmatched. The CDR3 runs to 15 residues. Germline V gene lookup returns CDR1 SGDLS and CDR2 YYNGEE. The CDR3 region has the DNA TGTGCCAGCAGCACCGACAGGGGAGGGAATCAGCCCCAGCATTTT. It codes for CASSTDRGGNQPQHF.

V and J are TRBV19 and TRBJ1-2; TRBD1 might be the D (6 bases). Germline CDR1 LNHDA, CDR2 SQIVND (reference sequence). V was cut by 4 bases and J by 5 bases, with 14 bases left in between. CDR3 length equals 14 residues. CDR3 loop: CASSNTGRGYGYTF. The CDR3 bases are TGTGCCAGTAGTAATACAGGGAGGGGATATGGCTACACCTTC.

This sequence joins TRBV6-1 and TRBJ2-7, with 7 bases fitting TRBD2. V was clipped by 10 bases and J by 3 bases; unmatched bases: 6. CDR1 is MNHNS and CDR2 is SASEGT in the germline V gene. The CDR3 runs to 12 residues. CDR3 amino acids: CATLGEGYEQYF. CDR3 sequence (DNA): TGTGCCACCCTCGGGGAGGGCTACGAGCAGTACTTC.

The chain links TRBV7-9 to TRBJ1-2; D is unclear. CDR1 SEHNR and CDR2 FQNEAQ come from the germline V gene (reference sequence). Trimming cost V 4 bases and J 6 bases, with 15 bases left between them. The CDR3 is 14 residues long. The CDR3 spells CASSYGLSVDGYTF. The CDR3 DNA sequence: TGTGCCAGCAGCTATGGACTCTCGGTAGATGGCTACACCTTC. Together with reference TRBV7-9 and TRBJ1-2, the CDR3 gives the full variable domain: DTGVSQNPRHKITKRGQNVTFRCDPISEHNRLYWYRQTLGQGPEFLTYFQNEAQLEKSRLLSDRFSAERPKGSFSTLEIQRTEQGDSAMYLCASSYGLSVDGYTFGSGTRLTVV.

The chain is built from TRBV5-5 and TRBJ2-5, with TRBD2 identical over 13 bases. The CDR3 runs to 16 residues. Germline values: CDR1 SGHKS, CDR2 YYEKEE (reference sequence). J gave up 4 bases and V 1 base, and 4 bases lay outside the gene matches. CDR3 bases: TGTGCCAGCAGCTTGACTAGCGGGGGGGCAGGAGAGACCCAGTACTTC. This gives the protein CASSLTSGGAGETQYF.

V usage is TRBV14 and J usage is TRBJ2-5, with D perhaps matching TRBD1 (7 bases). Judging by the DNA end, TRBJ2-7 fits better; the J call may be wrong. The CDR3 extends over 15 amino acids. Germline values: CDR1 SGHDN, CDR2 FVKESK. The CDR3 nucleotides are TGTGCCAGCAGCCAAGGGGCAGGGGGGTTCTACGAGCAGTACTTC. Its protein product is CASSQGAGGFYEQYF.

This clone was seen more than once but under ten times. The chain links TRBV7-2 to TRBJ2-3; TRBD2 is a possible D gene (7 bases). CDR1 is SGHTA, CDR2 FQGNSA, per germline. Trimming took 4 bases from V and 0 from J, leaving 14 bases between them. The length of the CDR3 is 16 residues. CDR3 in amino acids: CASSSRRGGSTDTQYF. In DNA, the CDR3 is TGTGCCAGCAGCTCTCGAAGGGGGGGCAGCACAGATACGCAGTATTTT.

The chain links TRBV6-5 to TRBJ2-7; TRBD1 aligns across 7 bases. CDR3 length: 13 amino acids. V shed 6 bases, J shed 3 bases, and the junction held 5 bases outside the gene matches. Germline V gives CDR1 MNHEY, CDR2 SVGAGI. The CDR3 nucleotides read TGTGCCAGCAGGCTGACAGGGATCTACGAGCAGTACTTC. Translated: CASRLTGIYEQYF.

Remarks on this clone: One end of the junction does not line up with germline, which may come from a read error. This sequence joins TRBV28 and TRBJ2-5; D unclear. The assigned J gene may be wrong: the sequence end matches TRBJ2-7 better. The CDR3 contains 13 residues. Germline V gives CDR1 MDHEN, CDR2 SYDVKM. For the CDR3, the DNA is TGTGCCAGCAGTTTCCAAGACTCCCACGAGCAGTACTTC. Translated, it gives CASSFQDSHEQYF.